The 22 T cell receptor beta chains presented below share a single source sample, sequenced in a study of PD-L1 blockade in urothelial cancer. Time point denoted: peripheral blood 6 weeks after treatment start. The table came from immunoSEQ multiplex PCR; TCRdb's copy has only in-frame clones and leaves some out. The sample includes 120,000 or so clones, about 82% of them seen just once. The sample in question was PBMCs, obtained around atezolizumab (anti-PD-L1) treatment. The receptor source for this set is a man aged 50-60 years with urothelial cancer.

This clone has a single count. The rearrangement joins TRBV5-1 to TRBJ2-4; D gene ambiguous. Germline CDR1 reads SGHRS; CDR2 reads YFSETQ. The CDR3 has 14 amino acids. V lost 4 bases and J lost 1, with 9 bases in between. This chain's CDR3 is CASSASAAKNIQYF. As DNA, the CDR3 is TGCGCCAGCAGCGCGAGTGCGGCCAAAAACATTCAGTACTTC.

The chain uses TRBV18 and TRBJ2-1; 7 bases align to TRBD2. This CDR3 is built from 18 residues. CDR1 is KGHSH and CDR2 is LQKENI in the germline V gene. J gave up 4 bases and V 3 bases, and 15 bases lay outside the gene matches. The CDR3 bases are TGTGCCAGCTCACCGACCAGGGTAGCGGGCCGGATATACAATGAGCAGTTCTTC. Protein sequence: CASSPTRVAGRIYNEQFF.

The DNA of the CDR3 is TGTGCCAGCAGTAACCCGACTAACACCGGGGAGCTGTTTTTT. Its translation: CASSNPTNTGELFF. The chain has TRBV7-3 and TRBJ2-2; no firm D call. This CDR3 region has 14 residues. From germline, CDR1 is SGHTA and CDR2 FQGTGA. Trimming took 6 bases from V and 2 from J, leaving 10 bases between them.

This chain uses TRBV15 with TRBJ1-2, with TRBD1 matching over 8 bases. CDR1 LNHNV and CDR2 YYDKDF come from the germline V gene (reference sequence). V lost 5 bases, J lost 3 bases, and 2 bases stayed unmatched. The CDR3 is made up of 13 amino acids. CDR3 sequence: CATSGQGDYGYTF. The DNA for the CDR3 is TGTGCCACCAGCGGACAGGGAGACTATGGCTACACCTTC.

V and J are TRBV27 and TRBJ2-7; 7 bases map to TRBD1. The CDR3 is 15 amino acids. Germline assignment: CDR1 MNHEY and CDR2 SMNVEV (reference sequence). The V segment lost 5 bases and the J segment 6 bases; nucleotides outside the gene matches: 13. DNA of the CDR3: TGTGCCAGCAGTCCCCAAGGACAGGTCGGGTCCGAGCAGTACTTC. Its protein product is CASSPQGQVGSEQYF.

The chain couples TRBV7-3 to TRBJ2-2; 12 nucleotides align to TRBD1. Germline V gene lookup returns CDR1 SGHTA and CDR2 FQGTGA. V dropped 5 bases and J dropped 6; count of bases not matched to a gene: 7. This CDR3 has 16 amino acids. CDR3 amino acids: CASSVGQGAPPGELFF. As DNA, the CDR3 is TGTGCCAGCAGCGTGGGACAGGGGGCCCCCCCCGGGGAGCTGTTTTTT.

A remark on this clone: Within the sample, other DNA sequences also encode this same CDR3. The chain has TRBV7-9 and TRBJ2-1; D call uncertain. Trimming cost V 0 bases and J 10 bases, with 4 bases left between them. Germline CDR1 reads SEHNR; CDR2 reads FQNEAQ (reference sequence). The CDR3 has 11 amino acids. CDR3 protein: CASSLAREQFF. In DNA form, the CDR3 reads TGTGCCAGCAGCTTAGCCCGGGAGCAGTTCTTC.

The chain combines TRBV27 with TRBJ1-5; D not certain. Trimming removed 0 bases from V and 3 bases from J, with 9 bases in between. Germline assignment: CDR1 MNHEY and CDR2 SMNVEV (reference sequence). There are 15 residues in the CDR3. The CDR3 is CASSLSRRINQPQHF. The CDR3 nucleotides are TGTGCCAGCAGTTTATCGAGGCGGATCAATCAGCCCCAGCATTTT.

The rearrangement uses TRBV5-5 and TRBJ2-5, with 10 bases matching TRBD2. The CDR3 length is 18 residues. V was pared by 4 bases and J by 4 bases, with 16 bases of the junction left unmatched. Germline V lookup: CDR1 SGHKS, CDR2 YYEKEE (reference sequence). The DNA for the CDR3 is TGTGCCAGCAGCCCTGGACTAGCGGACTTAACTGGTGGAGAGACCCAGTACTTC. This sequence encodes CASSPGLADLTGGETQYF. Drawing the rest from reference TRBV5-5 and TRBJ2-5, the complete variable domain is DAGVTQSPTHLIKTRGQQVTLRCSPISGHKSVSWYQQVLGQGPQFIFQYYEKEERGRGNFPDRFSARQFPNYSSELNVNALLLGDSALYLCASSPGLADLTGGETQYFGPGTRLLVL.

This chain links TRBV28 with TRBJ2-5; D call uncertain. This CDR3 has 14 amino acids. Deletions cut 5 bases from V and 3 bases from J, with 13 bases between. The germline gives CDR1 MDHEN, CDR2 SYDVKM. The CDR3 coding sequence is TGTGCCAGCAGTGAACGCGGTGGTAAAGAGACCCAGTACTTC. Translating it yields CASSERGGKETQYF. Filled out from reference TRBV28 and TRBJ2-5, the complete variable domain reads DVKVTQSSRYLVKRTGEKVFLECVQDMDHENMFWYRQDPGLGLRLIYFSYDVKMKEKGDIPEGYSVSREKKERFSLILESASTNQTSMYLCASSERGGKETQYFGPGTRLLVL.

The chain uses TRBV21-1 and TRBJ2-1; TRBD1, the table's D call, was not compared with the DNA. TRBV21-1 is a documented pseudogene. This CDR3 is built from 14 residues. Here the CDR3 reads CEVLDSTKEMEQFF. In nucleotides, the CDR3 is TGTGAAGTGCTGGACAGCACTAAGGAGATGGAGCAGTTCTTC.

This clone was observed once. This chain connects TRBV5-6 to TRBJ2-7, with D possibly TRBD1 on 6 matching bases. Between the trimmed V and J ends, which lost 4 bases and 7 bases, there was a span of 24 bases. Germline CDR1 SGHDT, CDR2 YYEEEE. CDR3 length equals 16 residues. CDR3 nucleotide sequence: TGTGCCAGCAGCCTTGTTGGACAGCCAACCTTTGGGGAGCAGTACTTC. It codes for CASSLVGQPTFGEQYF.

This chain connects TRBV28 to TRBJ2-7; D is perhaps TRBD2 (6 bases). CDR3 length equals 15 residues. With 4 bases removed from V and 0 bases from J, the gap between germline ends came to 13 bases. The germline V gene has CDR1 MDHEN and CDR2 SYDVKM. Written as DNA, the CDR3 is TGTGCCAGCAGTTCCTCCGCGGGGAGCTCCTACGAGCAGTACTTC. It encodes CASSSSAGSSYEQYF. The full variable domain, completed using reference TRBV28 and TRBJ2-7, is DVKVTQSSRYLVKRTGEKVFLECVQDMDHENMFWYRQDPGLGLRLIYFSYDVKMKEKGDIPEGYSVSREKKERFSLILESASTNQTSMYLCASSSSAGSSYEQYFGPGTRLTVT.

The CDR3 spells CASSPPGQGRGFGSGANVLTF. The DNA for the CDR3 is TGTGCCAGCAGTCCACCTGGACAGGGGCGGGGTTTTGGGTCTGGGGCCAACGTCCTGACTTTC. The rearrangement uses TRBV28 and TRBJ2-6; 9 bases align to TRBD1. CDR1 is MDHEN and CDR2 is SYDVKM in the germline V gene. This CDR3 contains 21 residues. After removal of 5 bases from V and 1 base from J, the junction contained 18 bases not matched to a gene.

The gene calls are TRBV19 and TRBJ1-6; a possible D gene is TRBD1 (5 bases). In germline, CDR1 is LNHDA, CDR2 SQIVND (reference sequence). This CDR3 has 15 residues. Trimming pared 4 bases from V and 6 bases from J, leaving 13 bases between. The CDR3: CASSRGRNRNSPLHF. As DNA, the CDR3 is TGTGCCAGTAGTAGGGGCCGAAACCGTAATTCACCCCTCCACTTT. Filled out from reference TRBV19 and TRBJ1-6, the complete variable domain reads DGGITQSPKYLFRKEGQNVTLSCEQNLNHDAMYWYRQDPGQGLRLIYYSQIVNDFQKGDIAEGYSVSREKKESFPLTVTSAQKNPTAFYLCASSRGRNRNSPLHFGNGTRLTVT.

The chain couples TRBV7-9 to TRBJ1-2, with 12 nucleotides matching TRBD1. The CDR3 runs 15 residues. Per germline, CDR1 SEHNR and CDR2 FQNEAQ (reference sequence). The ends lost 3 bases at V and 8 bases at J; junction bases unmatched: 7. The DNA for the CDR3 is TGTGCCAGCAGCTTTGGGGACAGGGGGCATAGAGGCTACACCTTC. Its translation is CASSFGDRGHRGYTF. The whole variable domain, filled in from reference TRBV7-9 and TRBJ1-2, reads DTGVSQNPRHKITKRGQNVTFRCDPISEHNRLYWYRQTLGQGPEFLTYFQNEAQLEKSRLLSDRFSAERPKGSFSTLEIQRTEQGDSAMYLCASSFGDRGHRGYTFGSGTRLTVV.

This clone was seen just once. V usage is TRBV28 and J usage is TRBJ2-6, with 10 bases identical to TRBD2. J gave up 1 base and V 2 bases, and 2 bases lay outside the gene matches. In germline, CDR1 is MDHEN, CDR2 SYDVKM. This CDR3 region has 17 residues. The CDR3 region is CASSLLAGESGANVLTF. DNA for the CDR3: TGTGCCAGCAGTTTACTAGCGGGAGAGTCTGGGGCCAACGTCCTGACTTTC. The complete variable domain, with remaining parts taken from reference TRBV28 and TRBJ2-6, reads DVKVTQSSRYLVKRTGEKVFLECVQDMDHENMFWYRQDPGLGLRLIYFSYDVKMKEKGDIPEGYSVSREKKERFSLILESASTNQTSMYLCASSLLAGESGANVLTFGAGSRLTVL.

This clone was detected once. The CDR3 coding sequence is TGTGCCAGCAGTGACTGGACTCGTAGCACAGATACGCAGTATTTT. It codes for CASSDWTRSTDTQYF. This chain connects TRBV6-1 to TRBJ2-3, with D possibly matching TRBD2 (5 bases). The CDR3 extends over 15 amino acids. CDR1 is MNHNS, CDR2 SASEGT, per germline. Trimming left V 3 bases short and J 0 bases short, with 10 bases between.

This clone was seen more than once but under ten times. The rearrangement uses TRBV5-6 and TRBJ2-7, with 7 bases fitting TRBD1. The CDR3 sequence is 15 residues long. J lost 2 bases, V lost 2 bases, and 7 bases had no gene match. Germline CDR1 and CDR2: SGHDT and YYEEEE. In nucleotides, the CDR3 is TGTGCCAGCAGCTTCCTACAGGGGAGTCCCTACGAGCAGTACTTC. It is translated as CASSFLQGSPYEQYF.

The chain joins TRBV27 to TRBJ1-6; 9 bases are a match to TRBD1. Trimming removed 4 bases from V and 7 bases from J; junction bases left unmatched: 2. CDR3 length: 14 amino acids. Germline-derived CDR1 and CDR2 are MNHEY and SMNVEV (reference sequence). The CDR3 sequence is CASSYGQGNSPLHF. For the CDR3, the DNA is TGTGCCAGCAGTTACGGACAGGGGAATTCACCCCTCCACTTT.

This clone appeared a few times. Distinct nucleotide sequences in the sample also encode this CDR3. The chain couples TRBV7-3 to TRBJ2-3; 8 nucleotides align to TRBD2. The CDR3 sequence is 15 residues long. Unmatched junction bases numbered 4, after V lost 5 bases and J lost 0 bases. CDR1 and CDR2 from the germline V gene are SGHTA and FQGTGA. CDR3 sequence: CASSPLAGSTDTQYF. As DNA, the CDR3 is TGTGCCAGCAGCCCATTAGCGGGGAGCACAGATACGCAGTATTTT.

The chain has TRBV7-9 and TRBJ2-3; D is unresolved. Between the trimmed V and J ends, which lost 1 base and 2 bases, there was a span of 13 bases. CDR3 length: 16 residues. Germline CDR1 is SEHNR and CDR2 is FQNEAQ (reference sequence). CDR3 region: CASSLGGLLTTDTQYF. CDR3 coding DNA: TGTGCCAGCAGCTTAGGCGGTTTGTTGACCACAGATACGCAGTATTTT.